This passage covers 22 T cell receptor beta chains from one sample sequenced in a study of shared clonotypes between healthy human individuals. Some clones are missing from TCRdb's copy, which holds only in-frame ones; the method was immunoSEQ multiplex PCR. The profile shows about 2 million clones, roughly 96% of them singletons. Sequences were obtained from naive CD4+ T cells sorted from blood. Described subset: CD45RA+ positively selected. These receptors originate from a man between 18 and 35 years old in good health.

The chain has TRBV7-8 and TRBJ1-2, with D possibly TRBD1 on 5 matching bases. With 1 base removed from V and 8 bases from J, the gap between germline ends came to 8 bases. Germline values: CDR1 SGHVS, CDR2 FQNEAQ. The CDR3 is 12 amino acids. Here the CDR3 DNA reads TGTGCCAGCAGCTTAGTGGGGGACGGCTACACCTTC. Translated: CASSLVGDGYTF.

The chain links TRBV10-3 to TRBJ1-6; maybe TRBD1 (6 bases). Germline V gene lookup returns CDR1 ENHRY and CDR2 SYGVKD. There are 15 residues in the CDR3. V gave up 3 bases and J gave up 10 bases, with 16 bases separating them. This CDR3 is CAISDQGTGRSPLHF. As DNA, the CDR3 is TGTGCCATCAGTGACCAGGGGACGGGTCGGTCACCCCTCCACTTT.

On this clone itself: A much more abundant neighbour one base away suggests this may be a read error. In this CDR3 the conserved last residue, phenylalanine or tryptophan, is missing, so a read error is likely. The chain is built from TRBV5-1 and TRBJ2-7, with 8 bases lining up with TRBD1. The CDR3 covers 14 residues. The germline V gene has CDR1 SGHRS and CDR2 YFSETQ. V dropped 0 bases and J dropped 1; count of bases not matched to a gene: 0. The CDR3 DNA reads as TGCGCCAGCAGCTTGGGACAGGGGTCCTACGAGCAGTACCTC. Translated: CASSLGQGSYEQYL.

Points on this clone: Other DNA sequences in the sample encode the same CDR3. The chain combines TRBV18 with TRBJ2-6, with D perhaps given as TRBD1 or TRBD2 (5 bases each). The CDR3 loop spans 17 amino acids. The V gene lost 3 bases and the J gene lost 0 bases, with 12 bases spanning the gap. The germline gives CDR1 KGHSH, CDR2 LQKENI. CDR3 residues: CASSPLGTGSGANVLTF. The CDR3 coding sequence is TGTGCCAGCTCACCCTTAGGGACGGGCTCTGGGGCCAACGTCCTGACTTTC.

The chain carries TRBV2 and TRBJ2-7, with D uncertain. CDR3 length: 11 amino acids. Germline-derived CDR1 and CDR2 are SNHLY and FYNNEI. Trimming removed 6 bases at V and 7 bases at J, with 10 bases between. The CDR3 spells CASRDVGEQYF. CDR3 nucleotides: TGTGCCAGCAGGGACGTGGGAGAGCAGTACTTC.

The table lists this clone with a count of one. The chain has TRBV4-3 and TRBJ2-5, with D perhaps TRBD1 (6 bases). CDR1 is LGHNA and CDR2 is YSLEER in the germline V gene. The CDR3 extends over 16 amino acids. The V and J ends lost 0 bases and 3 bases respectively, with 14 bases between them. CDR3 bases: TGCGCCAGCAGCCAAGATTTGCCAGGGGAAGAAGAGACCCAGTACTTC. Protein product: CASSQDLPGEEETQYF.

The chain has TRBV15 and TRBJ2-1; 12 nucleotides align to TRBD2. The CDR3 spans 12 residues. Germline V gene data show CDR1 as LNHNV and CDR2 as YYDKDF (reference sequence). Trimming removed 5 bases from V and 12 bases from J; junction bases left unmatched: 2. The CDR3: CATSETSGRQFF. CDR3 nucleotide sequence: TGTGCCACCAGCGAGACTAGCGGGAGGCAGTTCTTC.

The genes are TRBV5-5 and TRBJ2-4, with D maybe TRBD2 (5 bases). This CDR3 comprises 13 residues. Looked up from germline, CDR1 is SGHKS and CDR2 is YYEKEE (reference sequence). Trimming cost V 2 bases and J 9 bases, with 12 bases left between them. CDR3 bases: TGTGCCAGCAGCTTCTCTGAGGGTGGCATTCAGTACTTC. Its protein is CASSFSEGGIQYF.

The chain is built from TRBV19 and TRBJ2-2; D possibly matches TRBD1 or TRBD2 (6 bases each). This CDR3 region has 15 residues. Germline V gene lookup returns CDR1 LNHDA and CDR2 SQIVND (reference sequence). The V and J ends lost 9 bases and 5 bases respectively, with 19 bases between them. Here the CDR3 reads CASTEGGHTTGELFF. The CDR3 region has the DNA TGTGCCAGCACAGAGGGGGGACATACGACCGGGGAGCTGTTTTTT. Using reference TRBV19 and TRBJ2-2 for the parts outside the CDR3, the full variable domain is DGGITQSPKYLFRKEGQNVTLSCEQNLNHDAMYWYRQDPGQGLRLIYYSQIVNDFQKGDIAEGYSVSREKKESFPLTVTSAQKNPTAFYLCASTEGGHTTGELFFGEGSRLTVL.

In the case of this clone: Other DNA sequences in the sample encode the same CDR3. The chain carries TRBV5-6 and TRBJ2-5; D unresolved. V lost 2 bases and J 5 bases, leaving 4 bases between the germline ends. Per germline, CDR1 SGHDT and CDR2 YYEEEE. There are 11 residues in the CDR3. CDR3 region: CASSFSETQYF. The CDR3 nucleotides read TGTGCCAGCAGCTTTTCGGAGACCCAGTACTTC.

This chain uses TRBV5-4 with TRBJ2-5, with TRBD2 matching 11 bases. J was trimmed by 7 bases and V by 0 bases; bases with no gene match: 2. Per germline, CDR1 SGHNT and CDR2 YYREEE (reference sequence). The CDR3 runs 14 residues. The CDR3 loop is CASSLDLAGGTQYF. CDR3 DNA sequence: TGTGCCAGCAGCTTGGACCTAGCGGGGGGGACCCAGTACTTC.

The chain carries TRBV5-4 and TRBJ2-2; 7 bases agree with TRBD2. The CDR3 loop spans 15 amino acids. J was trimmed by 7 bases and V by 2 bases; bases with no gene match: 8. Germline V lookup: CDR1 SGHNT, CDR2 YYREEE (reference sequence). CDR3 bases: TGTGCCAGCAGCTTTCTTCGGGAGGAGATCGGGGAGCTGTTTTTT. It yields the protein CASSFLREEIGELFF.

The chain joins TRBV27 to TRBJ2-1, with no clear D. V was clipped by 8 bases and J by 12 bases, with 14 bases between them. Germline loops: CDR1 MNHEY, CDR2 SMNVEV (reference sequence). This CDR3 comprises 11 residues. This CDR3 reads CASGQNWGQFF. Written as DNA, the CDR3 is TGTGCCAGCGGTCAGAATTGGGGGCAGTTCTTC.

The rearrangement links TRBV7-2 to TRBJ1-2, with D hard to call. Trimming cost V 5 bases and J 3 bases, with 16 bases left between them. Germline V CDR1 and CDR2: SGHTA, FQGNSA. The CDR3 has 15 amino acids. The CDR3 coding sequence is TGTGCCAGCAGCCCCCTTGGGCACAGAGACTATGGCTACACCTTC. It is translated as CASSPLGHRDYGYTF. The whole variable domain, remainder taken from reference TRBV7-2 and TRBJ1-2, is GAGVSQSPSNKVTEKGKDVELRCDPISGHTALYWYRQSLGQGLEFLIYFQGNSAPDKSGLPSDRFSAERTGGSVSTLTIQRTQQEDSAVYLCASSPLGHRDYGYTFGSGTRLTVV.

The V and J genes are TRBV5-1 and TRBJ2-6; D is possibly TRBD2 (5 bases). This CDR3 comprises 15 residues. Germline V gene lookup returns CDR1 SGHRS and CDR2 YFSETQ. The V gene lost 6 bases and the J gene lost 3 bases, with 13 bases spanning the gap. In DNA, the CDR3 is TGCGCCAGCACAATCGGGGTGAGTGGGGCCAACGTCCTGACTTTC. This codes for CASTIGVSGANVLTF.

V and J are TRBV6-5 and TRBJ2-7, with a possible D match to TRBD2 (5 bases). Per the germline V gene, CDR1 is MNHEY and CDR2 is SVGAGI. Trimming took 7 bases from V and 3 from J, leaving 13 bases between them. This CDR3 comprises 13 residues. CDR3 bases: TGTGCCAGCACGGAAAGCGGAAACTACGAGCAGTACTTC. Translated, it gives CASTESGNYEQYF.

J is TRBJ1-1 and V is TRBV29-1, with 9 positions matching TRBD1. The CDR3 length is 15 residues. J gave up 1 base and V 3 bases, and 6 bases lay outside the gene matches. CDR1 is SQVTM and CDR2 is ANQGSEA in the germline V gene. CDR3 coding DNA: TGCAGCGTTGAGACCGGGACAGGGAGGAACACTGAAGCTTTCTTT. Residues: CSVETGTGRNTEAFF.

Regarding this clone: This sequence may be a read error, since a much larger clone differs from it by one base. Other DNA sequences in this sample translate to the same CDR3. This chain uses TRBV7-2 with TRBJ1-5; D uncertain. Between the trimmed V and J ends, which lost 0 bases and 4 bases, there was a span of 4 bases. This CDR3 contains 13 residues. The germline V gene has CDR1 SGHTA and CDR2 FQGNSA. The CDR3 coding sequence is TGTGCCAGCAGCTTAGCTGATAATCAGCCCCAGCATTTT. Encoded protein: CASSLADNQPQHF.

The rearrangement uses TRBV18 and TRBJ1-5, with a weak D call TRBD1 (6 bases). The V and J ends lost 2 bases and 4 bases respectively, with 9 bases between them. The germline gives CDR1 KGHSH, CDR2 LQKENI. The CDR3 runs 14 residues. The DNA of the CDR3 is TGTGCCAGCTCACCATTGGACAGAAATCAGCCCCAGCATTTT. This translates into CASSPLDRNQPQHF.

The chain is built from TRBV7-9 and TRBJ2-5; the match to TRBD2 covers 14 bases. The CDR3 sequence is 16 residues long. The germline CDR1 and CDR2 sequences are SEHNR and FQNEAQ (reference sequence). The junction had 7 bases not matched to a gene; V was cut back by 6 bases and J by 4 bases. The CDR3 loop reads CASRTGTSGSLETQYF. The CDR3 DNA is TGTGCCAGCAGAACCGGGACTAGCGGGAGCCTAGAGACCCAGTACTTC.

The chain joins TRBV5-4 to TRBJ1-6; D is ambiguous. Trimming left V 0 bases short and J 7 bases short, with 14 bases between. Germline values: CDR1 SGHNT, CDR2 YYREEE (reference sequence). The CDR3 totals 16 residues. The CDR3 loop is CASSLGSLLGNSPLHF. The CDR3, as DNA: TGTGCCAGCAGCTTGGGGAGCTTACTAGGCAATTCACCCCTCCACTTT.

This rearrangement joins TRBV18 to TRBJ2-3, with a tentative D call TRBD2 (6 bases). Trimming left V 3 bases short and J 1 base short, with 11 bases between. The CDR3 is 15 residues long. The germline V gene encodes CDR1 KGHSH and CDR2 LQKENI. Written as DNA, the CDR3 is TGTGCCAGCTCACCCCTGGGAGGCCGCACAGATACGCAGTATTTT. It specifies CASSPLGGRTDTQYF.